This T cell receptor (beta chain) was recovered during a study of technical replicates of blood from a few donors. Profiling relied on immunoSEQ multiplex PCR, and the TCRdb table lists in-frame clones only, not all of them. The table lists more than 75,000 clones, less than 96% of them singletons, with 0.36% in the top ten. The CDR3 has 12 residues. V was cut by 4 bases and J by 2 bases, with 8 bases left in between. Germline V CDR1 and CDR2: SQVTM, ANQGSEA. Sequenced material: T cells isolated from PBMCs. V and J are TRBV29-1 and TRBJ1-2; D perhaps matches TRBD1 (5 bases). This clonotype was sampled from a human donor in good health. The CDR3 region has the DNA TGCAGCGTTGCTAGGGGAAACTATGGCTACACCTTC. As protein: CSVARGNYGYTF.